This T cell receptor (beta chain) was recorded in a study of control samples from healthy donors and cancer patients. This CDR3 has 15 amino acids. Germline values: CDR1 MNHNS, CDR2 SASEGT. Trimming removed 3 bases from V and 2 bases from J; junction bases left unmatched: 3. The table came from immunoSEQ multiplex PCR; TCRdb's copy has only in-frame clones and leaves some out. The table has tens of thousands of clones, approximately 94% seen once. The sample comprised blood. The sequence came from a woman in her late teens or twenties in good health. The chain joins TRBV6-1 to TRBJ2-1; 8 bases align to TRBD2. This CDR3 is CASSEAGGTYNEQFF. The CDR3 DNA is TGTGCCAGCAGTGAGGCGGGAGGTACCTACAATGAGCAGTTCTTC.